One sample yielded the 19 T cell receptor beta chains listed below, sequenced in a study of T cells in Graves' hyperthyroidism and ophthalmopathy. TCR beta CDR3 regions were amplified from RNA. HTBI primers were the set used in a first-round RT-PCR of the TCR CDR3. TCRdb re-called the multiplex PCR reads through MiXCR, storing one row per CDR3 protein. The sample lists hundreds of thousands of distinct CDR3 sequences, approximately 20% seen once, with roughly 44% in the top ten. The material sequenced was blood. These receptors all stem from a man aged 40-55 years with Graves' ophthalmopathy.

This clonotype was observed a handful of times. The chain recombines TRBV28 with TRBJ2-5; 9 bases map to TRBD2. With V trimmed by 2 bases and J by 5 bases, 3 bases remained unmatched. In germline, CDR1 is MDHEN, CDR2 SYDVKM. The CDR3 is 14 residues long. CDR3 nucleotide sequence: TGTGCCAGCAGTTTAATGCGGGAGGGGGAGACCCAGTACTTC. It is translated as CASSLMREGETQYF.

The chain has TRBV3-1 and TRBJ2-1; the D gene is possibly TRBD2 (5 bases). The CDR3 totals 16 residues. Germline V gene lookup returns CDR1 LGHDT and CDR2 YNNKEL (reference sequence). V was pared by 0 bases and J by 3 bases, with 12 bases between. The CDR3 reads CASSQDRRSLYNEQFF. The CDR3 DNA follows: TGTGCCAGCAGCCAAGATAGGAGGAGCCTCTACAATGAGCAGTTCTTC.

The rearrangement links TRBV7-2 to TRBJ2-5; D perhaps matches TRBD1 (5 bases). Germline-derived CDR1 and CDR2 are SGHTA and FQGNSA. This CDR3 spans 13 amino acids. V was pared by 7 bases and J by 3 bases, with 12 bases between. DNA for the CDR3: TGTGCCAGCAACCCTGGGGCTAAAGAGACCCAGTACTTC. The encoded protein is CASNPGAKETQYF.

This clonotype was seen only a few times. The rearrangement uses TRBV27 and TRBJ2-3; the D call may be TRBD1 or TRBD2 (5 bases each). This CDR3 has 17 amino acids. Germline V CDR1 and CDR2: MNHEY, SMNVEV (reference sequence). Deletions cut 4 bases from V and 2 bases from J, with 19 bases between. The CDR3 loop reads CASSSDPGPRFTDTQYF. CDR3 DNA: TGTGCCAGCAGTTCAGACCCGGGACCCAGATTCACAGATACGCAGTATTTT.

This clonotype was counted many times. CDR3 amino acids: CAWSVSAEAFF. As DNA, the CDR3 is TGTGCCTGGAGTGTGAGCGCTGAAGCTTTCTTT. The chain has TRBV30 and TRBJ1-1; no firm D call. V was trimmed by 0 bases and J by 6 bases, leaving 5 bases between them. The CDR3 consists of 11 residues. The germline CDR1 and CDR2 sequences are GTSNPN and SVGIG (reference sequence).

The J gene is TRBJ2-7, the V gene TRBV3-1, with 8 bases identical to TRBD1. Per germline, CDR1 LGHDT and CDR2 YNNKEL (reference sequence). The V and J ends lost 6 bases and 5 bases, in that order; junction bases with no gene match: 15. This CDR3 has 16 residues. The CDR3 DNA reads as TGTGCCAGCAGACCCAACGACAGGGGCGTACGTAACGAGCAGTACTTC. Translated: CASRPNDRGVRNEQYF.

The table lists this clonotype with a few counts. The chain has TRBV4-1 and TRBJ1-4; D is possibly TRBD1 (5 bases). Germline V CDR1 and CDR2: MGHRA, YSYEKL. The CDR3 is 16 amino acids. V was clipped by 9 bases and J by 4 bases, with 21 bases between them. The CDR3 coding sequence is TGCGCCAGTAGAAACCCCGCGCGGGGGAATAATGAAAAACTGTTTTTT. This codes for CASRNPARGNNEKLFF.

The chain is built from TRBV6-6 and TRBJ2-7; D not certain. V was trimmed by 2 bases and J by 1 base, leaving 9 bases between them. The CDR3 runs to 14 residues. Germline-derived CDR1 and CDR2 are MNHNY and SVGAGI (reference sequence). The CDR3 DNA follows: TGTGCCAGCAGTTACCACTACCAGTCCTACGAGCAGTACTTC. Protein: CASSYHYQSYEQYF.

J is TRBJ2-7 and V is TRBV9, with D unclear. The CDR3 is 15 amino acids. Germline V gene lookup returns CDR1 SGDLS and CDR2 YYNGEE. V lost 2 bases and J lost 4, with 16 bases in between. CDR3 DNA: TGTGCCAGCAGCGTGGGCTCACTCCCTACTTACGAGCAGTACTTC. Residues: CASSVGSLPTYEQYF.

V gene TRBV29-1 combines with J gene TRBJ2-2; D gene uncertain. The CDR3 spans 13 residues. The germline V and J ends were trimmed by 0 bases and 7 bases, with 9 bases remaining between them. The germline V gene has CDR1 SQVTM and CDR2 ANQGSEA. The CDR3 loop reads CSVEEGGLGELFF. The CDR3 DNA reads as TGCAGCGTTGAAGAAGGTGGGCTCGGGGAGCTGTTTTTT.

There are many counts of this clonotype. This sequence joins TRBV2 and TRBJ2-4; possible D gene TRBD2, 6 bases. CDR1 and CDR2 from the germline V gene are SNHLY and FYNNEI. Trimming removed 1 base at V and 0 bases at J, with 16 bases between. The CDR3 loop spans 18 amino acids. The CDR3, as DNA: TGTGCCAGCAGTGAAGGGGGACTCCCTCTACTAGCCAAAAACATTCAGTACTTC. Translation gives CASSEGGLPLLAKNIQYF.

The rearrangement uses TRBV27 and TRBJ1-6, with D tentatively TRBD1 (6 bases). CDR1 and CDR2 (germline): MNHEY, SMNVEV (reference sequence). The ends were cut back, 6 bases at V and 10 bases at J, with 10 bases in the middle. There are 12 residues in the CDR3. In nucleotides, the CDR3 is TGTGCCAGCAGAGGGGGGTGGTCACCCCTCCACTTT. Its translation: CASRGGWSPLHF.

This clonotype was detected only a few times. The chain is built from TRBV15 and TRBJ2-5, with D possibly TRBD2 on 6 matching bases. The CDR3 has 14 amino acids. Trimming removed 4 bases from V and 2 bases from J, with 11 bases in between. Germline values: CDR1 LNHNV, CDR2 YYDKDF (reference sequence). The CDR3 spells CATSTGTVQETQYF. The DNA of the CDR3 is TGTGCCACCAGCACCGGGACTGTACAAGAGACCCAGTACTTC. The full variable domain, in which reference TRBV15 and TRBJ2-5 provide the parts outside the CDR3, is DAMVIQNPRYQVTQFGKPVTLSCSQTLNHNVMYWYQQKSSQAPKLLFHYYDKDFNNEADTPDNFQSRRPNTSFCFLDIRSPGLGDTAMYLCATSTGTVQETQYFGPGTRLLVL.

This clonotype came up many times. The rearrangement links TRBV30 to TRBJ1-5, with TRBD1 as a possible D gene (5 bases). V dropped 1 base and J dropped 1 base, with 11 bases sitting between them. CDR1 and CDR2 (germline): GTSNPN, SVGIG (reference sequence). This CDR3 has 15 residues. CDR3 DNA sequence: TGTGCCTGGAGTGGTAGGGGTAGGAGCAATCAGCCCCAGCATTTT. Protein: CAWSGRGRSNQPQHF.

This chain links TRBV19 with TRBJ2-1; maybe TRBD2 (5 bases). Deletions cut 7 bases from V and 8 bases from J, with 21 bases between. The CDR3 is made up of 15 amino acids. Germline CDR1 LNHDA, CDR2 SQIVND (reference sequence). This chain's CDR3 is CASKPKQWTRDEQFF. In DNA, the CDR3 is TGTGCCAGTAAGCCGAAACAATGGACTCGGGATGAGCAGTTCTTC.

In nucleotides, the CDR3 is TGTGCCAGTAGTATAGGCCCAGTTGGTTCACCCCTCCACTTT. As protein: CASSIGPVGSPLHF. The V gene is TRBV19, the J gene TRBJ1-6; D call uncertain. V was shortened by 1 base and J by 9 bases, with 10 bases between the two germline ends. Looked up from germline, CDR1 is LNHDA and CDR2 is SQIVND (reference sequence). This CDR3 has 14 residues.

This clonotype has at least ten counts. The chain joins TRBV2 to TRBJ2-2; 9 positions agree with TRBD2. The CDR3 totals 15 residues. The V gene end was trimmed by 3 bases and the J gene end by 5 bases; junction bases not matched to a gene: 4. CDR1 is SNHLY and CDR2 is FYNNEI in the germline V gene. CDR3 amino acids: CASSDRREGTGELFF. The CDR3 DNA is TGTGCCAGCAGTGATCGGCGGGAGGGGACCGGGGAGCTGTTTTTT.

The table lists this clonotype with a count of one. J is TRBJ2-2 and V is TRBV12-3 or TRBV12-4; 11 bases align to TRBD2. This CDR3 region has 16 residues. The trim removed 6 bases at V and 1 base at J, leaving 4 bases unmatched. In DNA form, the CDR3 reads TGTGCCAGCAGCCCGACTAGCGGGAAGAACACCGGGGAGCTGTTTTTT. It specifies CASSPTSGKNTGELFF.

The gene calls are TRBV12-3 or TRBV12-4 and TRBJ2-2; D is ambiguous. There are 13 residues in the CDR3. The V gene lost 6 bases and the J gene lost 4 bases, with 9 bases spanning the gap. The CDR3 bases are TGTGCCAGCAGGAAGACAATCACCGGGGAGCTGTTTTTT. This sequence encodes CASRKTITGELFF.